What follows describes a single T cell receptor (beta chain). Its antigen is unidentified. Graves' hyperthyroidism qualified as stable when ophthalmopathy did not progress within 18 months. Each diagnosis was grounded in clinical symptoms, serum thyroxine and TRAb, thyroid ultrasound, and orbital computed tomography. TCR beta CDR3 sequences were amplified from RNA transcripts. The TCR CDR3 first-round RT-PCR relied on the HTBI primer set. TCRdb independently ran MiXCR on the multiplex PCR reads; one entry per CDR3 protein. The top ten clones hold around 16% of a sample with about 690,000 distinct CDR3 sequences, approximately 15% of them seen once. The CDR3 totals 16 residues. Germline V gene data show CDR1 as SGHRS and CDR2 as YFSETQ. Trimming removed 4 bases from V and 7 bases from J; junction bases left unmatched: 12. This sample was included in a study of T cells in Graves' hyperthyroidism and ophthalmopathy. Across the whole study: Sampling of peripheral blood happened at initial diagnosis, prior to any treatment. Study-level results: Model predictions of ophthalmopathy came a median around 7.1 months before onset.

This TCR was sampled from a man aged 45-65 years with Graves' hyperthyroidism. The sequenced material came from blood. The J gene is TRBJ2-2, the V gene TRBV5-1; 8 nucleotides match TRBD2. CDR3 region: CASSTLFGRAGGELFF. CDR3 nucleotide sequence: TGCGCCAGCAGCACACTTTTCGGGAGGGCCGGCGGGGAGCTGTTTTTT.